This T cell receptor beta chain derives from a study of shared clonotypes between healthy human individuals. Germline V gene data show CDR1 as SGHVS and CDR2 as FQNEAQ. There are 14 residues in the CDR3. The V end lost 5 bases, the J end lost 5 bases, and 13 bases lay between the germline ends. Assay used: immunoSEQ multiplex PCR; TCRdb lists only in-frame clones, some missing. Altogether under 1 million clones are present, 92% being singletons, with the ten largest covering 20% to 30%. Naive CD8 cells lacked CD45RO, underwent positive selection for CCR7 and left out terminally differentiated effector memory CD45RA+ cells.

The specimen sequenced was naive CD8+ T cells sorted from blood. The chain recombines TRBV7-8 with TRBJ1-5; D unclear. The receptor's source is a man aged 25-45 years in good health. As DNA, the CDR3 is TGTGCCAGCAGCCCAGCATTGGGTTATCAGCCCCAGCATTTT. Its translation is CASSPALGYQPQHF.